This T cell receptor (beta chain) was observed in a study of shared clonotypes between healthy human individuals (dated by TCRdb to 2019 to 2021). Background on the whole study: A few men and a couple of women, aged 18 to 49 years, made up the cohort. For each donor, CD4 naive and CD4 memory were each run on three plates, CD8 naive on two plates, and CD8 memory on one plate. To estimate repertoire size and how much clonotype sharing occurs between individuals, the study deeply sequenced the blood TCR repertoires of five healthy adults. Different laboratories and diverse techniques were used to prepare libraries and sequence TCR repertoires, to increase sequencing depth and limit assay-specific biases. Between about 0.85 and 8.9 billion PBMCs per donor were obtained by leukapheresis. The research as a whole found: Higher generation probabilities were observed for clonotypes shared by all four sorted-subset donors than for non-shared clonotypes. The genetic and exposure-history diversity represented was limited by the small number of donors. Estimated clonotype richness was generally larger for naive than for memory subsets. Rarefaction of sorted-subset datasets indicated incomplete sequencing despite the large sequencing depth. Across a few donors, around 5% of naive CD4, 3% to 4% of naive CD8, around 2.5% of memory CD4, and about 0.4% of memory CD8 clonotypes were shared. Pairwise subsampling led to the expectation that sequencing depth would affect the degree of clonotype sharing among donors. Sampling was limited to blood, and TCR repertoires in tissue likely differ from TCR repertoires in blood.

TCR CDR3 regions were amplified from genomic DNA by multiplex PCR using the deep immunoSEQ assay. Genomic DNA extracted from each cell subset was distributed evenly over all wells of several immunoSEQ 96-well plates, and each plate served as one replicate. For sorted subsets, each replicate PCR was loaded with about 200 ng genomic DNA, equivalent to approximately 27,000 T cell genomes. The purified libraries were quantified using a Qubit 3.0 fluorometer, sized with a Bioanalyzer 2100, and then quantified again using the KAPA Library Quantification kit. Every immunoSEQ 96-well plate was sequenced on a dedicated single-read 150-cycle Illumina NextSeq 550 flow cell. As for how the authors treated the data: The immunoSEQ output contained only junctional sequences without quality scores, so filtering could not match that applied to full-length reads. To assign V/J genes and CDR3, sequences were annotated against IMGT germline references using PyIR, a Python wrapper for IgBLAST v1.9. Reads were removed for weak V/J assignments (E-value above 1e-6), missing CDR3, stop codons, out-of-frame junctions, or ambiguous translated residues. V3J clonotypes were defined as sequences sharing the same inferred V gene, J gene, and CDR3 amino acid sequence. The percentage overlap between two repertoires was calculated by dividing the number of shared unique clonotypes by the size of the smaller repertoire. Repertoire richness was assessed with RTK rarefaction, the Chao1 estimator, and Recon v2.1 estimates of unobserved clonotypes. For all TCRbeta clonotypes obtained by the gDNA method from four donors, generation probabilities were computed with OLGA. TCRdb holds this immuneACCESS table with in-frame rearrangements only. Some clones are missing; in checked studies, unresolved V genes explain under half, and the rest has no known cause. Clone size and the V and J calls come from that table; the DNA yielded D and trimming. For this sample the table gives roughly 2.1 million clones, of which 90% to 95% were detected only once. Jointly, the top ten make up 1.5% to 2% of the sample.

The CDR3, cysteine through phenylalanine, is 15 amino acids long. Only CDR3 DNA is held: 45 bases, read in frame from base 1. According to the germline V gene, CDR1 reads SGHDT and CDR2 reads YYEEEE. Trimming takes 6 bases off V and 0 bases off J; junction bases not matched to a gene: 9. CD8 naive samples were CD45RO-negative cells positively selected for CCR7, giving a CD45RA+CCR7+ population that excluded TemRA cells. Donors were healthy HIV-negative adults with no recently reported acute infections or vaccinations. All donors were Caucasian adults living in Nashville, Tennessee, USA. After blood collection by leukapheresis, PBMCs were isolated using Ficoll-Histopaque density gradient centrifugation and then cryopreserved in the vapor phase of liquid nitrogen. Analytical flow cytometry was used to check the purity and quantity of every magnetically sorted T cell population. Genomic DNA was isolated from each sorted fraction and quantified by UV absorbance on a Nanodrop 2000c.

About this clone itself: The antigen this receptor binds is unknown. Per-nucleotide qualities are absent, and no much larger clonotype sits a single base away.

The V and J segments used are TRBV5-6 and TRBJ2-7; 7 nucleotides in the junction match TRBD1. Material: naive CD8+ T cells from PBMCs. In light of the paper, this sample's cell subset or site label describes: CD45RA+CCR7+. The receptor was isolated from a man aged 18 to 30 in good health. Some clones in this sample may be carry-over from other donors' samples. The CDR3 here reads CASTVRGQRSYEQYF. The base sequence is TGTGCCAGCACCGTCCGGGGACAGCGCTCCTACGAGCAGTACTTC.